The clone carrying this T cell receptor (beta chain) was counted once. The antigen is unknown. This specimen comes from a study of T cell repertoires in cytomegalovirus infection. Study details: Selected CMV epitopes included recently identified HLA-C-restricted ones as well as well-studied HLA-B-restricted ones. Indications came from public TCR beta signatures; they pointed to CMV infection and to a matching HLA type.

Study-wide points: Cumulative public TCR beta family frequency identified carriers of CMV plus the relevant HLA. HLA-C-restricted, CMV-specific TCR beta clonotypes were dominant ex vivo.

Germline loops: CDR1 SNHLY, CDR2 FYNNEI. V was pared by 7 bases and J by 5 bases, with 12 bases between. This CDR3 has 12 amino acids. Using its own MiXCR run on the reads, TCRdb lists one record per CDR3 protein. In the table there are approximately 910,000 distinct CDR3 sequences, 31% of which are singletons. The rearrangement links TRBV2 to TRBJ2-7; D is perhaps TRBD1 or TRBD2 (5 bases each). The origin of this receptor is a human donor in good health (CMV status not recorded). Some clones in this sample may be carry-over from other donors' samples. This material consisted of cultured CD8+ T cells from PBMCs, taken from culture after CMV antigen stimulation. The CDR3 sequence: CASTGTHNEQYV. For the CDR3, the DNA is TGTGCCAGCACAGGGACCCATAACGAGCAGTACGTC.